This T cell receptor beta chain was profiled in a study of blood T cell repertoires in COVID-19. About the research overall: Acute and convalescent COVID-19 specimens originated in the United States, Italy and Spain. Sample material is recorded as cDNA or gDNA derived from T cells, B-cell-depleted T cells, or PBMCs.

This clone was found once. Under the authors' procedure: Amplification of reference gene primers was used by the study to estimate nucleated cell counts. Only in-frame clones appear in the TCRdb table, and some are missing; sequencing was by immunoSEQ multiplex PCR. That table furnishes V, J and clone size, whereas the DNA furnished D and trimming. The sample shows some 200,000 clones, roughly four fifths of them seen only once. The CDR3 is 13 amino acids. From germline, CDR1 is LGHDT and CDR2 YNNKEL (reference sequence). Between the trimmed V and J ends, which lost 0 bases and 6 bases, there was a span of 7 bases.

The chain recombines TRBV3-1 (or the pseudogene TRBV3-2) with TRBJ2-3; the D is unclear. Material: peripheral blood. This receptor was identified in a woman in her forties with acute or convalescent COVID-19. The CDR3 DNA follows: TGTGCCAGCAGCCAAGATTCCGGGGATACGCAGTATTTT. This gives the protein CASSQDSGDTQYF.